The rows below give T cell receptor beta chains drawn from one sample of a study of blood T cell repertoires in COVID-19. Measured with immunoSEQ multiplex PCR; TCRdb has only the in-frame clones, and not every one. The table lists about 250,000 clones, roughly 90% of them singletons. The sample comprised peripheral blood. The receptor set was obtained from a woman aged 40 to 50 who had recovered from COVID-19. Both conserved end residues are part of each CDR3. A D gene is named only where the DNA matches it firmly. Clone size, where shown, is once, few, many, or a class for clones that have expanded.

TRBJ1-2,TRBV2,-,-,CASTLTGAEHGYTF,TGTGCCAGCACCTTAACTGGGGCGGAACATGGCTACACCTTC
TRBJ2-2,TRBV9,-,TRBD2,CASSEASGNTGELFF,TGTGCCAGCAGCGAGGCTAGCGGAAACACCGGGGAGCTGTTTTTT
TRBJ1-1,TRBV6-5,few,-,CASSYKGRAPEAFF,TGTGCCAGCAGTTACAAGGGCAGGGCGCCTGAAGCTTTCTTT
TRBJ1-4,TRBV3-1/TRBV3-2,once,-,CASSQDLSLSGKLFF,TGTGCCAGCAGCCAAGATCTGTCCCTTAGTGGAAAACTGTTTTTT
TRBJ2-5,TRBV7-8,-,TRBD2,CASSLLAGQETQYF,TGTGCCAGCAGCTTACTAGCGGGACAAGAGACCCAGTACTTC
TRBJ1-4,TRBV30,-,TRBD1,CAWSNQGAGEKLFF,TGTGCCTGGAGTAACCAGGGGGCCGGGGAAAAACTGTTTTTT
TRBJ1-4,TRBV30,-,-,CAWSRVLTNEKLFF,TGTGCCTGGAGTCGCGTTTTAACTAATGAAAAACTGTTTTTT
TRBJ2-7,TRBV29-1,-,TRBD1,CSVTTGGKAYEQYF,TGCAGCGTTACCACAGGGGGTAAGGCCTACGAGCAGTACTTC
TRBJ2-7,TRBV28,-,TRBD1,CASIPGGTGGSYEQYF,TGTGCCAGCATCCCAGGGGGGACAGGGGGATCCTACGAGCAGTACTTC
TRBJ2-7,TRBV7-2,-,TRBD2,CASSTGLAAYEQYF,TGTGCCAGCAGCACCGGACTAGCGGCTTACGAGCAGTACTTC
TRBJ2-7,TRBV25-1,-,-,CASGELGEQYF,TGTGCCAGCGGGGAGTTAGGCGAGCAGTACTTC
TRBJ2-7,TRBV5-1,-,-,CASSLAGFRYEQYF,TGCGCCAGCAGCTTGGCGGGGTTCCGATACGAGCAGTACTTC
TRBJ1-2,TRBV5-6,-,-,CASSLLEVVGGYTF,TGTGCCAGCAGCTTGTTGGAGGTAGTCGGTGGCTACACCTTC
TRBJ2-5,TRBV7-9,-,TRBD1,CASSPRGQGRIETQYF,TGTGCCAGCAGCCCTCGGGGACAGGGACGGATAGAGACCCAGTACTTC
TRBJ2-2,TRBV19,-,-,CASSMGYGGGELFF,TGTGCCAGTAGTATGGGCTATGGAGGCGGGGAGCTGTTTTTT
TRBJ2-6,TRBV5-1,-,-,CATKRDEGVSGANVLTF,TGCGCCACCAAACGGGACGAGGGGGTGTCTGGGGCCAACGTCCTGACTTTC
TRBJ2-5,TRBV10-3,once,TRBD2,CAISEGLAGRETQYF,TGTGCCATCAGTGAGGGCCTAGCGGGGCGAGAGACCCAGTACTTC
TRBJ1-2,TRBV6-5,-,TRBD1,CASRRQGGRVGYTF,TGTGCCAGCCGCCGACAGGGGGGTAGGGTTGGCTACACCTTC
TRBJ2-5,TRBV6-4,-,TRBD1,CASSARQGETQYF,TGTGCCAGCAGTGCCCGACAGGGAGAGACCCAGTACTTC
TRBJ2-1,TRBV19,once,TRBD2,CASSKNSGRIHNEQFF,TGTGCCAGTAGTAAAAATAGCGGGAGGATCCACAATGAGCAGTTCTTC
TRBJ2-7,TRBV28,once,TRBD1,CASTPGQGSYEQYF,TGTGCCAGCACCCCGGGACAGGGGTCCTACGAGCAGTACTTC
TRBJ2-7,TRBV6-5,once,TRBD1,CASSYNRGPYEQYF,TGTGCCAGCAGTTACAACAGGGGACCGTACGAGCAGTACTTC
TRBJ2-7,TRBV25-1,-,-,CASMTRGSLSYEQYF,TGTGCCAGCATGACCAGGGGCAGCCTTTCCTACGAGCAGTACTTC
TRBJ1-2,TRBV5-6,-,TRBD1,CASSGTDRENNYGYTF,TGTGCCAGCAGCGGAACGGACAGGGAGAACAACTATGGCTACACCTTC
TRBJ2-5,TRBV3-1/TRBV3-2,-,TRBD1,CASSQEGRTGGAGETQYF,TGTGCCAGCAGCCAAGAGGGTAGGACAGGGGGCGCGGGGGAGACCCAGTACTTC
TRBJ1-2,TRBV10-3,-,-,CAISARQGNNGYTF,TGTGCCATCAGTGCCAGGCAGGGGAATAATGGCTACACCTTC
TRBJ1-2,TRBV20-1,once,TRBD1,CSAGQGYGYTF,TGCAGTGCTGGACAGGGATATGGCTACACCTTC
TRBJ2-1,TRBV11-3,-,TRBD1,CASSLAGQVTQSSYNEQFF,TGTGCCAGCAGCTTAGCGGGACAGGTCACCCAAAGCTCCTACAATGAGCAGTTCTTC
TRBJ2-7,TRBV28,-,-,CASSFYGSGEQYF,TGTGCCAGCAGTTTTTACGGGTCCGGGGAGCAGTACTTC
TRBJ2-1,TRBV10-3,few,-,CAISESGAGEYNEQFF,TGTGCCATCAGTGAGTCGGGGGCGGGGGAGTACAATGAGCAGTTCTTC
TRBJ2-7,TRBV4-3,-,-,CASSQDLTGPSLGQYF,TGCGCCAGCAGCCAAGATCTAACAGGGCCCTCCCTCGGGCAGTACTTC
TRBJ2-1,TRBV11-3,-,-,CASRPGYNEQFF,TGTGCCAGCAGACCGGGCTACAATGAGCAGTTCTTC
TRBJ2-1,TRBV9,-,TRBD2,CASTTGLANHEQFF,TGTGCCAGCACCACGGGACTAGCGAACCATGAGCAGTTCTTC
TRBJ1-1,TRBV4-2,-,TRBD1,CASSQKGTGGQAFF,TGTGCCAGCAGCCAAAAAGGGACAGGGGGCCAAGCTTTCTTT
TRBJ2-3,TRBV4-1,-,TRBD2,CASSQGSAGDYTQYF,TGCGCCAGCAGCCAAGGATCAGCGGGAGATTATACGCAGTATTTT
TRBJ2-2,TRBV7-2,-,-,CASSLGSRGATGELFF,TGTGCCAGCAGCTTAGGATCCCGGGGGGCCACCGGGGAGCTGTTTTTT
TRBJ1-4,TRBV18,-,-,CASSPGEGEKLFF,TGTGCCAGCTCACCCGGGGAGGGTGAAAAACTGTTTTTT
TRBJ2-1,TRBV19,-,TRBD1,CASSMRQGDEQFF,TGTGCCAGTAGTATGAGACAGGGCGATGAGCAGTTCTTC
TRBJ2-1,TRBV15,-,TRBD2,CATSRDRLAGAYNEQFF,TGTGCCACCAGCAGAGATCGCCTAGCGGGGGCCTACAATGAGCAGTTCTTC
TRBJ2-1,TRBV5-8,-,TRBD2,CASSLVLTSGGANEQFF,TGTGCCAGCAGCTTAGTACTGACTAGCGGGGGGGCGAATGAGCAGTTCTTC